This record concerns one T cell receptor (beta chain) sequence. It has no known antigen specificity. No base qualities exist here, and no much larger clone lies one base off it. The receptor library was made with 5' RACE. TCRdb names Illumina HiSeq 2500 as the instrument used. The second PCR ran for roughly 7 to 11 cycles and used a J-beta primer mix along with a sample-barcoded 5' primer. A template-switch 5' adaptor carrying 12 random nucleotides introduced a unique molecular identifier onto each TCR beta cDNA molecule. Each sample yielded at least 2.5 million CDR3-containing paired-end reads. The Mint cDNA synthesis kit, primed by a TRBC-specific oligonucleotide, was used to synthesize first-strand cDNA from all RNA. After uracil-DNA glycosylase treatment, a first 18-cycle PCR used universal primers M1SS and BC2_uni_R on all cDNA. Under the source paper's analysis protocol: For normalization, 1 million high-quality reads, each with a distinct molecular identifier, were randomly selected from each sample. Reads sharing molecular identifiers were discarded rather than binned into consensus sequences. MiTCR, run with a Q25 quality threshold and the strictest error-elimination algorithm, handled CDR3 identification, clonotype clustering and error correction. A nonparametric unseen species model with Euler transformation was used to estimate a lower bound on total TCR beta diversity. TCRdb ran its own pipeline on the public reads, namely fastp trimming at Q25 and MiXCR clone calling, and kept in-frame beta chains. Under each unique CDR3 protein, matching rows form one entry showing the most common genes and DNA. The V and J calls were determined by TCRdb, not by the authors. The sample table shows approximately 1.5 million distinct CDR3 sequences, and less than 45% are seen once. More than 4% of the sample lies in the top ten.

The sample belongs to a study of blood T cells in healthy people across ages (dated by TCRdb to 2014 to 2015). The study in broad terms: In model experiments, template switching captured about one uniquely barcoded TCR beta cDNA molecule for every two T cells. To track age-related changes in TCR beta repertoire diversity, the study relied on deep sequencing normalized with unique cDNA molecular identifiers. The donors were divided into four age groups: young (average around 16 years), middle-aged (approximately 39), aged (approximately 64) and long-lived (roughly 88). Donors of different ages were randomly distributed across sequencing lanes to avoid experimental bias. Using the same blood draw, the study looked at two additional independent replicas of 1 million unique cDNA reads for two donors, one aged 18 to 30 and the other aged 80 or older. General study outcomes and caveats: As age increased, observed TCR beta diversity per million T cells dropped in a roughly linear way, and a significant reduction was already evident by age 40. Donor CMV infection status was unknown, potentially confounding age-related changes in expanded clonotypes. The percentage of naive T cells measured by flow cytometry correlated strongly with observed TCR beta diversity. Compared with the aged group, more naive CD4+ T cells, fewer expanded clones and increased TCR diversity were shown by the long-lived group, suggesting age selection. Bulk unsorted PBMC profiling prevented conclusive comparison of naive and antigen-experienced compartments. Estimates of total diversity based on one million sequenced T cells were regarded as lower bounds and as underestimates.

The CDR3 measures 16 amino acids from cysteine to phenylalanine. Just CDR3 DNA is preserved here, 48 bases in frame from base 1. Looking up the germline V gene yields CDR1 LGHNA and CDR2 YSLEER. Systemically healthy Caucasian individuals from Russia, around 38 in total and aged roughly 6 to 95 years, were included as donors. Each donor gave about 11 milliliters of peripheral blood, drawn into EDTA-treated Vacutainer tubes. PBMCs were isolated by Ficoll-Paque density-gradient centrifugation, with at least 6.5 million obtained per sample. Total RNA was extracted from PBMCs with Trizol reagent, with at least 6 micrograms obtained per sample. The percentages of naive CD45RAhigh/CD27high T cells were determined by flow cytometry on a PBMC aliquot from every donor.

This TCR was sampled from a woman aged 18-35 years in good health. The sequencing input was blood. The sequence is built from TRBV4-3 and TRBJ2-7; 7 middle bases align to TRBD1. The end of the DNA is better explained by TRBJ2-4, so the J call may be wrong. The DNA sequence follows: TGCGCCAGCAGCCAAGAAGGGGGCCCTTCCAAAAACATTCAGTACTTC. The encoded protein is CASSQEGGPSKNIQYF.